This is a list of T cell receptor beta chains from one sample in a study of control samples from healthy donors and cancer patients. This table comes from immunoSEQ multiplex PCR, and its TCRdb copy is limited to in-frame clones, with some not included. The sample records roughly 83,000 clones, around 80% being singletons. The sample comprised blood. All receptors derive from a woman aged 55 to 70 in good health. Both conserved end residues are part of each CDR3.

v_call	j_call	cdr3_aa
TRBV28	TRBJ2-4	CASGNLAKNIQYF
TRBV5-6	TRBJ1-1	CASSLWDTEAFF
TRBV14	TRBJ1-6	CASSQNRDNSPLHF
TRBV12-3/TRBV12-4	TRBJ2-5	CASSLERWSQYF
TRBV28	TRBJ1-3	CASTGSVGGLNTIYF
TRBV6-5	TRBJ2-1	CASFYRTANEQFF
TRBV18	TRBJ1-1	CASSPQIGSMNTEAFF
TRBV6-5	TRBJ2-7	CASTASGSYEQYF
TRBV29-1	TRBJ2-7	CSVYTPQWLAGDEQYF
TRBV27	TRBJ2-5	CASSPDRAQETQYF
TRBV19	TRBJ1-1	CASSIARNTEAFF
TRBV10-3	TRBJ2-2	CAIRGGSGELFF
TRBV6-4	TRBJ2-2	CASRQTWNTGELFF
TRBV6-5	TRBJ1-1	CASKTGANTEAFF
TRBV5-6	TRBJ2-7	CASSLVGRGSEHEQYF
TRBV29-1	TRBJ1-5	CSVEYGSNQPQHF
TRBV3-1/TRBV3-2	TRBJ1-2	CASSQVNYGYTF
TRBV11-3	TRBJ2-2	CASSLEVGELFF
TRBV7-2	TRBJ2-1	CASSLTGSSYNEQFF
TRBV7-9	TRBJ1-1	CASSLHGGSTEAFF
TRBV27	TRBJ1-1	CASSSLGGGKLEAFF
TRBV12-3/TRBV12-4	TRBJ2-5	CASSLETQYF